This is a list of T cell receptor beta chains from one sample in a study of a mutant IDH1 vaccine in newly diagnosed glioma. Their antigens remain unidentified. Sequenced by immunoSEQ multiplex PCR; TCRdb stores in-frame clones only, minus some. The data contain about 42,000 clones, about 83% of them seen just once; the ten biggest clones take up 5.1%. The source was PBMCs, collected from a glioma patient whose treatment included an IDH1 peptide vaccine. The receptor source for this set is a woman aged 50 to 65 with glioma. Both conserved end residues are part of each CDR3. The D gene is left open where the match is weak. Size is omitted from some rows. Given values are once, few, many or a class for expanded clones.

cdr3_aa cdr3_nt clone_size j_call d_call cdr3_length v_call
CASSQVTGSNQPQHF TGCGCCAGCAGCCAAGTCACAGGGAGCAATCAGCCCCAGCATTTT . TRBJ1-5 . 15 TRBV4-1
CASSSRGEAFF TGTGCCAGCAGTAGCAGGGGGGAAGCTTTCTTT . TRBJ1-1 TRBD1 11 TRBV27
CASAPGGFAETQYF TGTGCCAGTGCCCCAGGGGGGTTTGCGGAGACCCAGTACTTC . TRBJ2-5 . 14 TRBV25-1
CASRIEYRWANYGYTF TGCGCCAGCAGGATTGAGTACAGGTGGGCTAACTATGGCTACACCTTC . TRBJ1-2 . 16 TRBV5-1
CASSPDGPRNTEAFF TGTGCCAGCAGTCCCGATGGACCGCGGAACACTGAAGCTTTCTTT once TRBJ1-1 . 15 TRBV6-5
CASYQETQYF TGTGCCAGCTACCAAGAGACCCAGTACTTC . TRBJ2-5 . 10 TRBV21-1
CATRGDNEKLFF TGTGCCACCCGCGGTGATAATGAAAAACTGTTTTTT few TRBJ1-4 . 12 TRBV10-3
CASSLGIHGEKLFF TGTGCCAGCAGCTTAGGTATTCACGGTGAAAAACTGTTTTTT . TRBJ1-4 . 14 TRBV7-2
CASSSDRGDTEAFF TGTGCCAGCAGCTCCGACAGGGGGGACACTGAAGCTTTCTTT few TRBJ1-1 TRBD1 14 TRBV11-3
CASSLEGKKNEQFF TGTGCCAGCAGCTTAGAGGGGAAAAAAAATGAGCAGTTCTTC . TRBJ2-1 . 14 TRBV7-9
CASSHGQGNSPLHF TGCGCCAGCAGCCATGGACAGGGTAATTCACCCCTCCACTTT . TRBJ1-6 TRBD1 14 TRBV4-3
CASSSLGSWGETQYF TGTGCCAGCAGTTCCCTGGGGTCCTGGGGGGAGACCCAGTACTTC . TRBJ2-5 . 15 TRBV27
CASSLISGGPNTEAFF TGTGCCAGCAGCTTAATATCTGGGGGCCCGAACACTGAAGCTTTCTTT . TRBJ1-1 . 16 TRBV7-2
CASSVEGTGRLYGYTF TGTGCCAGCAGCGTAGAAGGGACAGGGCGGCTATATGGCTACACCTTC few TRBJ1-2 TRBD1 16 TRBV9
CASSYGATNEKLFF TGTGCCAGCAGCTACGGGGCAACTAATGAAAAACTGTTTTTT . TRBJ1-4 . 14 TRBV7-9
CASSYGVISSPLHF TGTGCCAGCAGTTACGGAGTCATTAGTTCACCCCTCCACTTT . TRBJ1-6 . 14 TRBV6-5
CASSERSSNSPLHF TGTGCCAGCAGTGAACGCAGCTCTAATTCACCCCTCCACTTT . TRBJ1-6 . 14 TRBV25-1
CSIRQGYNEQFF TGCAGCATAAGACAGGGATACAATGAGCAGTTCTTC . TRBJ2-1 TRBD1 12 TRBV29-1
CASRDTDRQYF TGTGCCAGCCGGGACACCGATCGCCAGTACTTC . TRBJ2-5 . 11 TRBV6-5
CASSIVWGRSGELFF TGTGCCAGTAGTATAGTGTGGGGGCGGTCCGGGGAGCTGTTTTTT . TRBJ2-2 . 15 TRBV19
CASSQGNSGGGYNEQFF TGCGCCAGCAGCCAAGGAAACTCGGGGGGCGGATACAATGAGCAGTTCTTC . TRBJ2-1 . 17 TRBV4-3
CASSFENGPEAFF TGTGCCAGCAGTTTTGAGAACGGCCCGGAAGCTTTCTTT . TRBJ1-1 . 13 TRBV28
CASSSQASYGYTF TGTGCCAGCAGTTCACAGGCATCCTATGGCTACACCTTC few TRBJ1-2 . 13 TRBV6-5
CASSPQQGRKETQYF TGTGCCAGCTCACCACAACAGGGGAGGAAGGAGACCCAGTACTTC . TRBJ2-5 . 15 TRBV18
CASSLDRYTGELFF TGTGCCAGCAGCTTAGACAGATACACCGGGGAGCTGTTTTTT . TRBJ2-2 . 14 TRBV11-3
CASITTGGFYEQYF TGTGCCAGCATTACGACAGGGGGGTTCTACGAGCAGTACTTC . TRBJ2-7 TRBD1 14 TRBV6-1
CAISDGTGTADTQYF TGTGCCATCAGTGATGGGACAGGGACGGCAGATACGCAGTATTTT . TRBJ2-3 TRBD1 15 TRBV10-3
CASSQEGRGRERNTIYF TGTGCCAGCAGCCAAGAAGGTCGAGGCAGGGAGAGAAACACCATATATTTT . TRBJ1-3 . 17 TRBV4-2
CSVVPGAYEQYF TGCAGCGTTGTACCCGGGGCCTACGAGCAGTACTTC . TRBJ2-7 . 12 TRBV29-1
CASAGDRGQYGYTF TGTGCCAGCGCCGGGGACAGGGGACAGTATGGCTACACCTTC . TRBJ1-2 TRBD1 14 TRBV6-5
CASSLQGWGYSPLHF TGTGCCAGCAGTTTACAGGGCTGGGGCTATTCACCCCTCCACTTT . TRBJ1-6 . 15 TRBV27
CASSLGELYEQYF TGTGCCAGCAGCTTGGGCGAACTCTACGAGCAGTACTTC . TRBJ2-7 . 13 TRBV5-4
CASSLVLNREGYTF TGTGCCAGCAGCTTAGTGCTTAACAGGGAAGGCTACACCTTC few TRBJ1-2 . 14 TRBV7-9
CASSEGGARNEKLFF TGTGCCAGCAGTGAAGGGGGGGCGCGTAATGAAAAACTGTTTTTT . TRBJ1-4 . 15 TRBV25-1
CASSYRQTSTDTQYF TGTGCCAGCAGTTACAGGCAGACTAGCACAGATACGCAGTATTTT . TRBJ2-3 . 15 TRBV6-6
CASQDSNQPQHF TGTGCCTCCCAGGATAGCAATCAGCCCCAGCATTTT . TRBJ1-5 . 12 TRBV10-3
CASSVGSTSTDTQYF TGTGCCAGCAGCGTAGGAAGTACTAGCACAGATACGCAGTATTTT . TRBJ2-3 . 15 TRBV9
CSATDETQYF TGCAGTGCTACTGATGAGACCCAGTACTTC . TRBJ2-5 . 10 TRBV20-1
CAWSGLANQPQHF TGTGCCTGGAGTGGTCTAGCAAATCAGCCCCAGCATTTT . TRBJ1-5 . 13 TRBV30
CASSVATGERYGYTF TGTGCCAGCAGCGTAGCTACGGGGGAGCGCTATGGCTACACCTTC . TRBJ1-2 . 15 TRBV9
CASSLSGAWNNEQFF TGTGCCAGCAGCTTAAGCGGGGCGTGGAACAATGAGCAGTTCTTC . TRBJ2-1 TRBD2 15 TRBV7-2
CASGGQGFSQFF TGTGCCAGCGGGGGACAAGGGTTTTCGCAGTTCTTC . TRBJ2-1 . 12 TRBV6-5
CASSHPEGQVESPLHF TGCGCCAGCAGTCATCCAGAAGGACAGGTCGAGTCACCCCTCCACTTT . TRBJ1-6 TRBD1 16 TRBV23-1
CASKREGDNSPLHF TGTGCCAGCAAGAGGGAAGGGGACAATTCACCCCTCCACTTT . TRBJ1-6 . 14 TRBV25-1
CASSYSTAMNTEAFF TGTGCCAGCAGTTACTCGACAGCGATGAACACTGAAGCTTTCTTT . TRBJ1-1 . 15 TRBV6-5
CASRSGGQPQHF TGTGCCAGCAGATCGGGGGGACAGCCCCAGCATTTT . TRBJ1-5 . 12 TRBV27
CASSVSGTGSEKLFF TGTGCCAGCAGCGTTTCCGGGACAGGGTCTGAAAAACTGTTTTTT . TRBJ1-4 TRBD1 15 TRBV5-6
CASSYRKAENNEQFF TGTGCCAGCAGCTACCGCAAGGCGGAAAACAATGAGCAGTTCTTC . TRBJ2-1 . 15 TRBV7-2
CASSESGVTEAFF TGTGCCAGCAGTGAATCAGGGGTCACTGAAGCTTTCTTT once TRBJ1-1 . 13 TRBV2
CASSTPTGDTEAFF TGTGCCAGCAGCACCCCGACAGGGGACACTGAAGCTTTCTTT . TRBJ1-1 TRBD1 14 TRBV5-6
CASSVITDTQYF TGTGCCAGCAGCGTCATTACAGATACGCAGTATTTT . TRBJ2-3 . 12 TRBV9
CASSVEWGQIGYTF TGTGCCAGCAGCGTAGAATGGGGGCAGATTGGCTACACCTTC once TRBJ1-2 . 14 TRBV9
CASSSAGLAGGNEQFF TGCGCCAGCAGCTCCGCCGGACTAGCGGGGGGCAATGAGCAGTTCTTC . TRBJ2-1 TRBD2 16 TRBV5-1
CASSLTDGNYGYTF TGTGCCAGCAGCCTTACTGACGGTAACTATGGCTACACCTTC . TRBJ1-2 . 14 TRBV7-2
CASSLSGANVLTF TGTGCCAGCAGCTTGTCCGGGGCCAACGTCCTGACTTTC . TRBJ2-6 . 13 TRBV5-5
CASSYGTKGGYTF TGCGCCAGCAGCTACGGGACGAAGGGTGGCTACACCTTC few TRBJ1-2 . 13 TRBV5-1
CASSQGDSNEQFF TGTGCCAGCAGTCAGGGAGATTCCAATGAGCAGTTCTTC . TRBJ2-1 . 13 TRBV6-1
CAWSPVGQLNYGYTF TGTGCCTGGAGTCCCGTTGGGCAGTTAAACTATGGCTACACCTTC . TRBJ1-2 . 15 TRBV30